Reported below is one T cell receptor beta chain. Specified treatment: preoperative locoregional IRX-2 cytokine immunotherapy. Patients received preoperative, locoregional IRX-2 cytokine immunotherapy in a phase Ib study. This sample is part of a study of preoperative IRX-2 immunotherapy in early breast cancer. The CDR3 extends over 15 amino acids. V gave up 4 bases and J gave up 2 bases, with 12 bases separating them. CDR1 LNHDA and CDR2 SQIVND come from the germline V gene (reference sequence). Libraries were prepared by immunoSEQ multiplex PCR; TCRdb keeps only in-frame clonotypes and omits some of them. The repertoire consists of approximately 100,000 clones, with roughly 88% occurring once and the leading ten covering roughly 2%.

The sample was tumor tissue, taken after IRX-2 immunotherapy. This chain links TRBV19 with TRBJ1-5; the D gene is possibly TRBD1 (5 bases). This TCR was recovered from a human donor with breast cancer. The CDR3 spells CASSSVGLGNQPQHF. CDR3 sequence (DNA): TGTGCCAGTAGTAGTGTGGGACTTGGCAATCAGCCCCAGCATTTT.